The source of this T cell receptor beta chain is a study of shared clonotypes between healthy human individuals. Study outcomes and limitations: Deeper or shallower sequencing was expected to change how clonotypes are shared among donors.

With respect to this clone: Its antigen is unknown.

Germline CDR1 and CDR2: SGHVS and FQNEAQ. The CDR3 consists of 16 residues. V was pared by 2 bases and J by 0 bases, with 8 bases between. The study drew its donors from healthy HIV-negative adults without recent acute infections or vaccinations. Libraries were prepared by immunoSEQ multiplex PCR; TCRdb keeps only in-frame clonotypes and omits some of them. The sample yields about 320,000 clones, roughly 84% seen once. The chain uses TRBV7-8 and TRBJ1-6; D not certain. This clonotype was sampled from a young man in good health. The source material was memory CD8+ T cells sorted from blood. Subset in this sample: CD45RO+ cells pooled with CCR7-negative TemRA cells. The CDR3 DNA reads TGTGCCAGCAGCTTATATTTAAGCTCCTATAATTCACCCCTCCACTTT. Its translation is CASSLYLSSYNSPLHF. The full variable domain, its missing parts supplied by reference TRBV7-8 and TRBJ1-6, is GAGVSQSPRYKVAKRGQDVALRCDPISGHVSLFWYQQALGQGPEFLTYFQNEAQLDKSGLPSDRFFAERPEGSVSTLKIQRTQQEDSAVYLCASSLYLSSYNSPLHFGNGTRLTVT.